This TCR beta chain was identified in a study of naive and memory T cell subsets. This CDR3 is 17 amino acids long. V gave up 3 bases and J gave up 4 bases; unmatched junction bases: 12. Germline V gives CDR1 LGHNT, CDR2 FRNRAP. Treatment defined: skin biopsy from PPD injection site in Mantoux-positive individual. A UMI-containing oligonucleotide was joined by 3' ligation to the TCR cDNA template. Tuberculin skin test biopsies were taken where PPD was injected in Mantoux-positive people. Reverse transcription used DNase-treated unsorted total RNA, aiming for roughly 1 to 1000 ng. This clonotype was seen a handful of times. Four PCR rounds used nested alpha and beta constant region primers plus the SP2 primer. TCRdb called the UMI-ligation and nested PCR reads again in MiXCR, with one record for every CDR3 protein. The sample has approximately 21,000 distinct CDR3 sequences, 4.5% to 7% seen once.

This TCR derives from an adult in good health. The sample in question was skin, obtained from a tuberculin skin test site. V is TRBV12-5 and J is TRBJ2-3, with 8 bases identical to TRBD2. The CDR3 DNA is TGTGCTAGTGGTTTATATCCCCGGGAGGGCCGGTCAGATACGCAGTATTTT. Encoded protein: CASGLYPREGRSDTQYF.